These 25 T cell receptor beta chains were all obtained from the same sample, sequenced in a study of neurological immune-mediated disorders. TCRdb re-called the 5' RACE reads through MiXCR, storing one row per CDR3 protein. The table shows tens of thousands of distinct CDR3 sequences, with more than 3% occurring only once. The specimen was CD4+ T cells from blood. The receptors derive from a woman between 40 and 55 years old with multiple sclerosis.

Ten or more counts support this clonotype. The chain recombines TRBV7-2 with TRBJ1-2; maybe TRBD1 (6 bases). This CDR3 comprises 15 residues. The ends were cut back, 4 bases at V and 6 bases at J, with 18 bases in the middle. Looked up from germline, CDR1 is SGHTA and CDR2 is FQGNSA. The CDR3 DNA reads TGTGCCAGCAGCTCCTACACAGGGCCTACGCATGGCTACACCTTC. Residues: CASSSYTGPTHGYTF.

The V gene is TRBV19, the J gene TRBJ1-5; TRBD1 might be the D (5 bases). Trimming removed 3 bases from V and 4 bases from J, with 19 bases in between. Per the germline V gene, CDR1 is LNHDA and CDR2 is SQIVND (reference sequence). The CDR3 is 17 amino acids. The DNA for the CDR3 is TGTGCCAGTAGTATCGGAATATACGGGACGGGGAATCAGCCCCAGCATTTT. Its protein product is CASSIGIYGTGNQPQHF.

This clonotype was found many times. The rearrangement links TRBV3-1 to TRBJ1-4; possible D gene TRBD1, 5 bases. The germline gives CDR1 LGHDT, CDR2 YNNKEL (reference sequence). The CDR3 is 16 amino acids. The V end was cut by 0 bases, the J end by 3 bases, with 11 bases between. CDR3 amino acids: CASSQDGGWPNEKLFF. In nucleotides, the CDR3 is TGTGCCAGCAGCCAAGATGGGGGTTGGCCTAATGAAAAACTGTTTTTT.

This clonotype has at least ten counts. V usage is TRBV6-1 and J usage is TRBJ2-2; D gene uncertain. The germline CDR1 and CDR2 sequences are MNHNS and SASEGT. This CDR3 comprises 16 residues. Trimming removed 0 bases at V and 9 bases at J, with 17 bases between. CDR3 protein: CASSEALRKGNRELFF. The CDR3 DNA is TGTGCCAGCAGTGAAGCGCTTCGAAAAGGGAACAGGGAGCTGTTTTTT.

In its sample, this clonotype was seen many times. This chain uses TRBV5-1 with TRBJ2-7; TRBD1 or TRBD2 may be the D gene (5 bases each). Germline values: CDR1 SGHRS, CDR2 YFSETQ. Trimming removed 3 bases from V and 2 bases from J, with 12 bases in between. CDR3 length: 14 residues. CDR3 sequence: CASSSRDVAYEQYF. The CDR3 bases are TGCGCCAGCAGCTCCCGGGACGTAGCCTACGAGCAGTACTTC.

There are many counts of this clonotype. The chain has TRBV12-5 and TRBJ1-1; 8 nucleotides line up with TRBD1. V lost 3 bases and J lost 1; bases outside the gene matches: 1. The CDR3 is 14 residues long. Looked up from germline, CDR1 is LGHNT and CDR2 is FRNRAP. The CDR3 region has the DNA TGTGCTAGTGGTTTAGGGACAGGGAACACTGAAGCTTTCTTT. Translating gives CASGLGTGNTEAFF.

This clonotype showed up many times. The gene calls are TRBV2 and TRBJ1-4; D perhaps matches TRBD1 (5 bases). The V and J ends lost 6 bases and 8 bases respectively, with 22 bases between them. The CDR3 has 16 amino acids. Germline V gives CDR1 SNHLY, CDR2 FYNNEI. CDR3: CASSATPGPGMEKLFF. CDR3 sequence (DNA): TGTGCCAGCAGCGCCACTCCGGGGCCGGGCATGGAAAAACTGTTTTTT.

This clonotype was recorded at least ten times. The rearrangement uses TRBV5-1 and TRBJ2-1; the D call may be TRBD1 or TRBD2 (5 bases each). The CDR3 length is 15 residues. Germline CDR1 is SGHRS and CDR2 is YFSETQ. V lost 0 bases, J lost 12 bases, and 19 bases lay in between. The CDR3 is CASSLGGTVAGVQFF. The CDR3, as DNA: TGCGCCAGCAGCTTGGGAGGGACGGTCGCCGGGGTGCAGTTCTTC.

This clonotype has a count of ten or more. The chain employs TRBV5-1 and TRBJ1-1, with TRBD1 matching over 8 bases. CDR3 length equals 15 residues. From germline, CDR1 is SGHRS and CDR2 YFSETQ. V lost 4 bases and J lost 1; bases outside the gene matches: 6. CDR3 sequence (DNA): TGCGCCAGCAGCCCCCTGACAGGGGAGAACACTGAAGCTTTCTTT. Amino acid sequence: CASSPLTGENTEAFF.

This chain links TRBV5-1 with TRBJ2-1; TRBD1 matches at 8 bases. The germline V gene encodes CDR1 SGHRS and CDR2 YFSETQ. The CDR3 is 14 amino acids. The V gene end was trimmed by 4 bases and the J gene end by 4 bases; junction bases not matched to a gene: 4. For the CDR3, the DNA is TGCGCCAGCAGCCGGGGGACAGGATACAATGAGCAGTTCTTC. Its translation is CASSRGTGYNEQFF.

This clonotype was seen at least ten times. This rearrangement joins TRBV15 to TRBJ2-5; the D is unclear. V was clipped by 1 base and J by 5 bases, with 8 bases between them. This CDR3 is 13 amino acids long. Germline V gene data show CDR1 as LNHNV and CDR2 as YYDKDF (reference sequence). The CDR3 spells CATSRASAETQYF. CDR3 sequence (DNA): TGTGCCACCAGCAGAGCCTCCGCCGAGACCCAGTACTTC. Drawing the rest from reference TRBV15 and TRBJ2-5, the complete variable domain is DAMVIQNPRYQVTQFGKPVTLSCSQTLNHNVMYWYQQKSSQAPKLLFHYYDKDFNNEADTPDNFQSRRPNTSFCFLDIRSPGLGDTAMYLCATSRASAETQYFGPGTRLLVL.

This clonotype was recorded many times. CDR3 sequence reads: CASSLGQGIDTQYF. The CDR3 nucleotides read TGCGCCAGCAGCTTGGGACAGGGGATCGATACGCAGTATTTT. J is TRBJ2-3 and V is TRBV5-1, with TRBD1 matching 8 bases. The CDR3 is made up of 14 amino acids. Per the germline V gene, CDR1 is SGHRS and CDR2 is YFSETQ. Trimming cost V 0 bases and J 6 bases; bases outside gene matches: 3. The full variable domain, in which reference TRBV5-1 and TRBJ2-3 provide the parts outside the CDR3, is KAGVTQTPRYLIKTRGQQVTLSCSPISGHRSVSWYQQTPGQGLQFLFEYFSETQRNKGNFPGRFSGRQFSNSRSEMNVSTLELGDSALYLCASSLGQGIDTQYFGPGTRLTVL.

In its sample, this clonotype was seen many times. The J gene is TRBJ2-3, the V gene TRBV6-6; D is possibly TRBD1 (5 bases). The length of the CDR3 is 12 residues. Trimming took 11 bases from V and 2 from J, leaving 11 bases between them. From germline, CDR1 is MNHNY and CDR2 SVGAGI (reference sequence). The DNA of the CDR3 is TGTGCCGGTAGGGGTCTCACAGATACGCAGTATTTT. Its protein is CAGRGLTDTQYF.

This clonotype was recorded at least ten times. The chain uses TRBV3-1 and TRBJ2-7; D unclear. The V gene lost 6 bases and the J gene lost 7 bases, with 19 bases spanning the gap. Per the germline V gene, CDR1 is LGHDT and CDR2 is YNNKEL (reference sequence). CDR3 length: 14 residues. CDR3 in DNA: TGTGCCAGCAGTCCCGGACGATGGGTAGGGGAGCAGTACTTC. It translates to CASSPGRWVGEQYF.

This clonotype was observed many times. The genes are TRBV7-9 and TRBJ1-2, with D unresolved. Trimming pared 2 bases from V and 8 bases from J, leaving 12 bases between. CDR3 length: 13 residues. The V gene's germline CDR1 is SEHNR and CDR2 FQNEAQ (reference sequence). This CDR3 reads CASSLLQSGGYTF. In nucleotides, the CDR3 is TGTGCCAGCAGCTTATTACAATCGGGGGGCTACACCTTC. Full variable domain (rest looked up from reference TRBV7-9 and TRBJ1-2): DTGVSQNPRHKITKRGQNVTFRCDPISEHNRLYWYRQTLGQGPEFLTYFQNEAQLEKSRLLSDRFSAERPKGSFSTLEIQRTEQGDSAMYLCASSLLQSGGYTFGSGTRLTVV.

This clonotype was seen repeatedly, ten times or more. This chain connects TRBV6-2 or TRBV6-3 to TRBJ1-5; no clear D gene. Trimming cost V 0 bases and J 6 bases, with 6 bases left between them. The CDR3 covers 13 residues. The germline CDR1 and CDR2 sequences are MNHEY and SVGEGT. The CDR3 nucleotides read TGTGCCAGCAGTTACTCGAGAGTTCAGCCCCAGCATTTT. Translation gives CASSYSRVQPQHF.

This clonotype was recorded at least ten times. The CDR3 protein is CSAGSGAGNEKLFF. The CDR3, as DNA: TGCAGTGCTGGCTCGGGGGCGGGGAATGAAAAACTGTTTTTT. The V and J genes are TRBV20-1 and TRBJ1-4; D is possibly TRBD1 (6 bases). CDR3 size: 14 residues. Trimming shortened V by 5 bases and J by 5 bases, and 15 bases separated the two germline ends. Germline CDR1 DFQATT, CDR2 SNEGSKA (reference sequence).

There are many counts of this clonotype. The V call is TRBV9, the J call TRBJ1-2, with D tentatively TRBD1 (6 bases). The ends were cut back, 3 bases at V and 1 base at J, with 13 bases in the middle. Looked up from germline, CDR1 is SGDLS and CDR2 is YYNGEE. The CDR3 is 15 amino acids. CDR3 amino acids: CASSAGGRDNYGYTF. In DNA, the CDR3 is TGTGCCAGCAGCGCGGGGGGCAGGGATAACTATGGCTACACCTTC.

This clonotype was found many times. The chain uses TRBV20-1 and TRBJ2-3; D unresolved. Trimming shortened V by 3 bases and J by 0 bases, and 7 bases separated the two germline ends. This CDR3 spans 13 amino acids. Germline loops: CDR1 DFQATT, CDR2 SNEGSKA (reference sequence). CDR3: CSASTLSTDTQYF. The DNA for the CDR3 is TGCAGTGCTAGTACCTTGAGCACAGATACGCAGTATTTT.

Ten or more counts support this clonotype. The V and J genes are TRBV5-1 and TRBJ1-1; perhaps TRBD1 as D (6 bases). CDR3 length: 14 residues. V lost 0 bases and J lost 7, with 13 bases in between. Germline lookup yields CDR1 SGHRS and CDR2 YFSETQ. CDR3 bases: TGCGCCAGCAGCTTGGGCAGGGGTGGCGGTGAAGCTTTCTTT. Translation: CASSLGRGGGEAFF.

The sample holds many counts of this clonotype. Germline and junction disagree at one end, which may indicate a read error. The chain combines TRBV29-1 with TRBJ1-1; D unclear. This CDR3 is 14 amino acids long. Germline V gives CDR1 SQVTM, CDR2 ANQGSEA. CDR3: CSVEDLLRVPEAFF. Here the CDR3 DNA reads TGCAGCGTTGAAGATCTTCTACGGGTCCCTGAGGCTTTCTTT. The whole variable domain, remainder taken from reference TRBV29-1 and TRBJ1-1, is SAVISQKPSRDICQRGTSLTIQCQVDSQVTMMFWYRQQPGQSLTLIATANQGSEATYESGFVIDKFPISRPNLTFSTLTVSNMSPEDSSIYLCSVEDLLRVPEAFFGQGTRLTVV.

This clonotype has at least ten counts. The chain couples TRBV5-1 to TRBJ1-2; weak D call: TRBD1 (6 bases). CDR1 SGHRS and CDR2 YFSETQ come from the germline V gene. V shed 0 bases and J shed 4 bases, with 13 bases lying between them. The length of the CDR3 is 15 residues. The CDR3 is CASSLGNRDTYGYTF. The CDR3 DNA reads TGCGCCAGCAGCTTGGGGAACAGGGATACCTATGGCTACACCTTC.

Ten or more counts support this clonotype. This sequence joins TRBV7-9 and TRBJ2-2; D may correspond to TRBD1 or TRBD2 (5 bases each). Trimming pared 5 bases from V and 1 base from J, leaving 11 bases between. The CDR3 runs to 15 residues. Germline V gene sequence: CDR1 SEHNR, CDR2 FQNEAQ (reference sequence). DNA for the CDR3: TGTGCCAGCAGCCCCATTGGGGGGAACACCGGGGAGCTGTTTTTT. Its protein is CASSPIGGNTGELFF.

Many counts were recorded for this clonotype. The genes are TRBV5-1 and TRBJ1-2; 7 positions agree with TRBD1. The germline CDR1 and CDR2 sequences are SGHRS and YFSETQ. CDR3 length: 13 residues. V shed 1 base, J shed 7 bases, and the junction held 4 bases outside the gene matches. This CDR3 reads CASSLTGDGGYTF. In DNA form, the CDR3 reads TGCGCCAGCAGCTTGACAGGGGACGGTGGCTACACCTTC.

The sample holds many counts of this clonotype. This chain uses TRBV5-6 with TRBJ2-7; TRBD1 or TRBD2 may be the D gene (5 bases each). Trimming took 5 bases from V and 0 from J, leaving 15 bases between them. CDR3 length: 15 amino acids. Germline V CDR1 and CDR2: SGHDT, YYEEEE. CDR3 amino acids: CASRMNGDPSYEQYF. In nucleotides, the CDR3 is TGTGCCAGCAGAATGAACGGGGACCCCTCCTACGAGCAGTACTTC.